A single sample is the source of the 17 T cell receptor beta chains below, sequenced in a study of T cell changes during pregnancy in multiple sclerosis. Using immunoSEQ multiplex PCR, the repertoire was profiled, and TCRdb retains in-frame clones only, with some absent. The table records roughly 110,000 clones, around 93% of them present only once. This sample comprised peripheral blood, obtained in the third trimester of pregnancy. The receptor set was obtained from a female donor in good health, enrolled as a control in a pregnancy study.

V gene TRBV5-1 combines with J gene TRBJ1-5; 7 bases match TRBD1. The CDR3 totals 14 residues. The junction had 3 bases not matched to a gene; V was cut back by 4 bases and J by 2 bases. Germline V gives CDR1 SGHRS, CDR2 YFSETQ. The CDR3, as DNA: TGCGCCAGCAGCGACACAGGGGGCAATCAGCCCCAGCATTTT. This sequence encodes CASSDTGGNQPQHF.

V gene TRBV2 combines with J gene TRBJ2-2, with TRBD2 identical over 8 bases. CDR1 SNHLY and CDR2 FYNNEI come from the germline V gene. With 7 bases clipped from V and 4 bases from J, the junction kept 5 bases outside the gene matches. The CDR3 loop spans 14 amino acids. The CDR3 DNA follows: TGTGCCAGCATCGGGGGGGCGAGCACCGGGGAGCTGTTTTTT. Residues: CASIGGASTGELFF.

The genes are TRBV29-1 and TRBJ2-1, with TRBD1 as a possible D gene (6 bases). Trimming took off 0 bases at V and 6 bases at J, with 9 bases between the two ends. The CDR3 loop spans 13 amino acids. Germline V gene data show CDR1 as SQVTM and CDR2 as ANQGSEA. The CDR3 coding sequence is TGCAGCGTTGAAGATCAAGGGGGCAATGAGCAGTTCTTC. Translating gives CSVEDQGGNEQFF.

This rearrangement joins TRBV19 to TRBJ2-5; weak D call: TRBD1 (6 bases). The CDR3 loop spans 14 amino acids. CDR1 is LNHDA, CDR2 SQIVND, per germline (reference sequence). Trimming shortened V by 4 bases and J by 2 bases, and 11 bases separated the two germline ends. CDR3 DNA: TGTGCCAGTAGTACCCGGACAGTGCAAGAGACCCAGTACTTC. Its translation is CASSTRTVQETQYF.

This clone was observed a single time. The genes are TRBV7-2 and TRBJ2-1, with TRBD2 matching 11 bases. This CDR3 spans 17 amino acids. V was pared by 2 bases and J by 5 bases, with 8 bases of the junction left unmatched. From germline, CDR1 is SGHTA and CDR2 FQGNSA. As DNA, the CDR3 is TGTGCCAGCAGCTTATGGGCTAGCGGGGGGACAAACAATGAGCAGTTCTTC. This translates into CASSLWASGGTNNEQFF.

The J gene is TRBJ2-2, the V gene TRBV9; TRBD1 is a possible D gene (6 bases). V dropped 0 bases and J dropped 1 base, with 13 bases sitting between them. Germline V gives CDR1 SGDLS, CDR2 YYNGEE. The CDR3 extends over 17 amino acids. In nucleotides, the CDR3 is TGTGCCAGCAGCGTAGAGGGGGACCTCTTGAACACCGGGGAGCTGTTTTTT. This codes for CASSVEGDLLNTGELFF.

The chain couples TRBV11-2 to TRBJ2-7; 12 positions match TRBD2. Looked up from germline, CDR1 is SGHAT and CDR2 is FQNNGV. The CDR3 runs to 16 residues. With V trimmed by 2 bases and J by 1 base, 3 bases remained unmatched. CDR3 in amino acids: CASSLSLAGGSYEQYF. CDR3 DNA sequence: TGTGCCAGCAGCTTATCACTAGCGGGGGGATCCTACGAGCAGTACTTC.

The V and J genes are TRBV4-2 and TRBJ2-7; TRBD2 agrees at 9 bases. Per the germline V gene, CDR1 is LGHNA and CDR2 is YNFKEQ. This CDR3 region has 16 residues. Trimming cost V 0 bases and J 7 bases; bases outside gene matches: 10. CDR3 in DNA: TGTGCCAGCAGCCAAGATCTCGGGACTAGCTTCGTGGAGCAGTACTTC. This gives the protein CASSQDLGTSFVEQYF.

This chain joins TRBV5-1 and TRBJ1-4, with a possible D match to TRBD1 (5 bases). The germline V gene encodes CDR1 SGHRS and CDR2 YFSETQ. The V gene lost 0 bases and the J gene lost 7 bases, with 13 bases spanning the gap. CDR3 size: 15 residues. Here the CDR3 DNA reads TGCGCCAGCAGCTTGGACGGGGCGGGAGTTGAAAAACTGTTTTTT. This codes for CASSLDGAGVEKLFF.

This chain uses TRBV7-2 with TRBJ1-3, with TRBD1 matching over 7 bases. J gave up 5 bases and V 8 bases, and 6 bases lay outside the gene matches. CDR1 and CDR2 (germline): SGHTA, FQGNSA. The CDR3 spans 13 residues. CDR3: CASGTTGRNTIYF. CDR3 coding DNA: TGTGCCAGCGGGACGACAGGGAGAAACACCATATATTTT. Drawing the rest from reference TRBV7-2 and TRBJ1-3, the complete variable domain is GAGVSQSPSNKVTEKGKDVELRCDPISGHTALYWYRQSLGQGLEFLIYFQGNSAPDKSGLPSDRFSAERTGGSVSTLTIQRTQQEDSAVYLCASGTTGRNTIYFGEGSWLTVV.

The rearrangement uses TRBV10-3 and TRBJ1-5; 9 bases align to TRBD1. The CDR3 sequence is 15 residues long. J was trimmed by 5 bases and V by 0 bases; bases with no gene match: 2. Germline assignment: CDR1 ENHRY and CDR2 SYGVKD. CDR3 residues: CAISESGQGYQPQHF. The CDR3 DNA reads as TGTGCCATCAGTGAGTCGGGACAGGGATATCAGCCCCAGCATTTT.

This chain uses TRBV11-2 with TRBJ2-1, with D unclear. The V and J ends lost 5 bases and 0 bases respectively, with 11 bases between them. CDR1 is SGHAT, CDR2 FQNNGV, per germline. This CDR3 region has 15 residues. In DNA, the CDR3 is TGTGCCAGCAGCCCGGTGGTCGGCTCCTACAATGAGCAGTTCTTC. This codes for CASSPVVGSYNEQFF. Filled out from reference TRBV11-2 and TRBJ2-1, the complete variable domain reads EAGVAQSPRYKIIEKRQSVAFWCNPISGHATLYWYQQILGQGPKLLIQFQNNGVVDDSQLPKDRFSAERLKGVDSTLKIQPAKLEDSAVYLCASSPVVGSYNEQFFGPGTRLTVL.

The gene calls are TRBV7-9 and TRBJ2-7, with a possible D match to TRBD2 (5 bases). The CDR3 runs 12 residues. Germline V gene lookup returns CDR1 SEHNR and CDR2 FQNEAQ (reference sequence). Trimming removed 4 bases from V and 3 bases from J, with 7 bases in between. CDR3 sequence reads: CASSSGIYEQYF. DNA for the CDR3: TGTGCCAGCAGCTCCGGGATCTACGAGCAGTACTTC.

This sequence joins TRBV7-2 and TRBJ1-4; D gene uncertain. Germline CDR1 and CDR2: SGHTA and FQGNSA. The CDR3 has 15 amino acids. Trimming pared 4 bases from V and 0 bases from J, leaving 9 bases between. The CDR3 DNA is TGTGCCAGCAGCTCTTGGGGAGCAACTAATGAAAAACTGTTTTTT. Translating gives CASSSWGATNEKLFF.

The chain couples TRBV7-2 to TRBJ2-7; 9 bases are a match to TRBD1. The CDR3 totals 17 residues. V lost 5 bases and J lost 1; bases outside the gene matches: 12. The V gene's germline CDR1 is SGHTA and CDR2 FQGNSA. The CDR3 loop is CASSRWVGQGTSYEQYF. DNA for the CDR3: TGTGCCAGCAGCCGGTGGGTCGGACAGGGGACTTCCTACGAGCAGTACTTC.

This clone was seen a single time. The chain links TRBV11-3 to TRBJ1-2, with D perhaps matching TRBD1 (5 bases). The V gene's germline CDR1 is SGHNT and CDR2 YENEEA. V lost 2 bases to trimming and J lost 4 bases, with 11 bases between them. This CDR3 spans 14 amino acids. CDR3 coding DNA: TGTGCCAGCAGCTTAAGCGGGACGGCCTATGGCTACACCTTC. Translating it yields CASSLSGTAYGYTF.

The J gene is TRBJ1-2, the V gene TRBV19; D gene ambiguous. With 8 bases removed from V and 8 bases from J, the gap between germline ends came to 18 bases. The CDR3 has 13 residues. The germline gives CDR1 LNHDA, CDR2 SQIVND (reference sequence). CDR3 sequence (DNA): TGTGCCAGTCAAGAAGGTCCCTCGGGGGGCTACACCTTC. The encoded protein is CASQEGPSGGYTF.